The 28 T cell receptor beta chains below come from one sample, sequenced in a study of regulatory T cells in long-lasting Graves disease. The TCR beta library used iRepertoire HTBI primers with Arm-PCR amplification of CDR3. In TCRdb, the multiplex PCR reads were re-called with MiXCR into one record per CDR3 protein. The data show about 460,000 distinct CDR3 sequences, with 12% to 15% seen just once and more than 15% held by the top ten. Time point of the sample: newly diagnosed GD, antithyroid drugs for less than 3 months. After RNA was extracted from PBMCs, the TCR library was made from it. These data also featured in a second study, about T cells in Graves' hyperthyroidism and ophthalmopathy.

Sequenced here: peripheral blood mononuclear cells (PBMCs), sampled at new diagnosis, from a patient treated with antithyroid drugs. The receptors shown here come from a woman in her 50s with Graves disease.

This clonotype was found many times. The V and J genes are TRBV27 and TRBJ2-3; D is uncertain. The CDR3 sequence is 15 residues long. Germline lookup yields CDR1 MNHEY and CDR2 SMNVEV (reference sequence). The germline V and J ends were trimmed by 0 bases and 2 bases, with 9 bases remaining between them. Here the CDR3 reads CASSLSWSITDTQYF. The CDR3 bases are TGTGCCAGCAGTTTATCGTGGAGTATCACAGATACGCAGTATTTT.

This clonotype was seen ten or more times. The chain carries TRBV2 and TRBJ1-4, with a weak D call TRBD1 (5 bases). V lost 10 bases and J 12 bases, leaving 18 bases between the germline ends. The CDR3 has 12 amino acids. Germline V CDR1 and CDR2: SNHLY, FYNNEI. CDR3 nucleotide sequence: TGTGCCACCCGGGACGACGGAAGGGAACTGTTTTTT. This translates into CATRDDGRELFF.

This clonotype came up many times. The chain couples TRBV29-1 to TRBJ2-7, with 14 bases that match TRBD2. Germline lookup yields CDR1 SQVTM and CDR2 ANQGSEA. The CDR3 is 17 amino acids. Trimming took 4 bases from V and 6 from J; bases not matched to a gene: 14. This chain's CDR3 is CSVAPGTSGSAALEQYF. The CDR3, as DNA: TGCAGCGTTGCCCCCGGGACTAGCGGGAGTGCGGCTCTCGAGCAGTACTTC.

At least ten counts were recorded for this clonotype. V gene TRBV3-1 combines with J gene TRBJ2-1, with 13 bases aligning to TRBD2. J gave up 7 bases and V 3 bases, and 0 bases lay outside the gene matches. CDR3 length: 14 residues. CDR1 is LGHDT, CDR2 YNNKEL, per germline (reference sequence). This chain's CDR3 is CASSQGLAGNEQFF. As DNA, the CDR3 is TGTGCCAGCAGCCAGGGACTAGCGGGAAATGAGCAGTTCTTC.

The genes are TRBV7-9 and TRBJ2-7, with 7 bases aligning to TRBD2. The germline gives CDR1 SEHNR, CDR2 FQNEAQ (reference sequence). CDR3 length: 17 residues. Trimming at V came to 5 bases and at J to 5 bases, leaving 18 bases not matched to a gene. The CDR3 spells CASSHDRVAGVSNEQYF. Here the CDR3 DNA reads TGTGCCAGCAGCCACGACCGCGTGGCGGGAGTGTCAAACGAGCAGTACTTC.

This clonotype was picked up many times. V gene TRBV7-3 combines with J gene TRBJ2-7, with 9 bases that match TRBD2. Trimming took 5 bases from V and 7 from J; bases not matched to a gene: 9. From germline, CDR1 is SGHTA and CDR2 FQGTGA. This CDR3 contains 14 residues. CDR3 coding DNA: TGTGCCAGCAGCCCGATAGCGGGAGAGTCGGAGCAGTACTTC. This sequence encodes CASSPIAGESEQYF.

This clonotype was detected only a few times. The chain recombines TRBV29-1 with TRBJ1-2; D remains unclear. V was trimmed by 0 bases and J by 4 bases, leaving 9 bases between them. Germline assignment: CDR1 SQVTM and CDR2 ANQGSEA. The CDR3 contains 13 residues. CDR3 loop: CSVEDRNLYGYTF. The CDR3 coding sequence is TGCAGCGTTGAAGACAGGAACCTCTATGGCTACACCTTC.

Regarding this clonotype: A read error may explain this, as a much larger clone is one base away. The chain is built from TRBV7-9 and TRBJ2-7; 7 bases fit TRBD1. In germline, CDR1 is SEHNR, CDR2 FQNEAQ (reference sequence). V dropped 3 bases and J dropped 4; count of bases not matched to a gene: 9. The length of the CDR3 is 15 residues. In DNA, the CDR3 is TGTGCCAGCAGCTTTGTGGGACAGAGGTGGTACGAGCAGTACTTC. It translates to CASSFVGQRWYEQYF.

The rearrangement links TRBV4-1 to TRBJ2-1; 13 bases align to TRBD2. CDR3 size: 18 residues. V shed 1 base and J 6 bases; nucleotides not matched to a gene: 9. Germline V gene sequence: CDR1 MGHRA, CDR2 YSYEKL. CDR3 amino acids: CASSQAGLAGVFVNEQFF. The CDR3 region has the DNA TGCGCCAGCAGCCAAGCCGGACTAGCGGGAGTGTTTGTCAATGAGCAGTTCTTC.

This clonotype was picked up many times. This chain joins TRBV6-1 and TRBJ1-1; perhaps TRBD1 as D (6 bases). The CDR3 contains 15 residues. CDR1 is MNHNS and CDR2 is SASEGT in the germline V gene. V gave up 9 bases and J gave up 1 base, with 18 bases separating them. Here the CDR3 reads CASEPGHIPNTEAFF. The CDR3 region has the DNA TGTGCCAGTGAACCGGGACACATCCCGAACACTGAAGCTTTCTTT.

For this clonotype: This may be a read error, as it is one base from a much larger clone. The CDR3 loop is CASSLIAGALNEQFF. The CDR3 coding sequence is TGTGCCAGCAGCTTAATCGCGGGAGCGTTGAACGAGCAGTTCTTC. V usage is TRBV11-1 and J usage is TRBJ2-1; TRBD2 agrees at 7 bases. The V gene end was trimmed by 2 bases and the J gene end by 10 bases; junction bases not matched to a gene: 11. This CDR3 contains 15 residues. Germline V gene sequence: CDR1 SGHAT, CDR2 FQDESV (reference sequence).

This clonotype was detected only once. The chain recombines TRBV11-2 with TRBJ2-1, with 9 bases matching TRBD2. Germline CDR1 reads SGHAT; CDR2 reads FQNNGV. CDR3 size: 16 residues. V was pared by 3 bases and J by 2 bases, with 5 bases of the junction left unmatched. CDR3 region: CASSLGLAVAYNEQFF. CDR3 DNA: TGTGCCAGCAGCTTGGGACTAGCTGTGGCCTACAATGAGCAGTTCTTC.

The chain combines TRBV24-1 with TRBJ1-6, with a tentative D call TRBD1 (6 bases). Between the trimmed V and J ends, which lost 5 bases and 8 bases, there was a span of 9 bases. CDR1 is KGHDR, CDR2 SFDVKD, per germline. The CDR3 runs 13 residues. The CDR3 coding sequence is TGTGCCACCAGTGCCGAGGGGGATTCACCCCTCCACTTT. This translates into CATSAEGDSPLHF.

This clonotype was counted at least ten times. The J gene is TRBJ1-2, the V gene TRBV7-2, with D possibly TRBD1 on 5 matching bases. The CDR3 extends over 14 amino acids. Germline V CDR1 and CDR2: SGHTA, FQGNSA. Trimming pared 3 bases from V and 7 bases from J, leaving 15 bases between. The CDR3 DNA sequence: TGTGCCAGCAGCTTTCCGGACAAAGCCGGTGGCTACACCTTC. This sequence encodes CASSFPDKAGGYTF.

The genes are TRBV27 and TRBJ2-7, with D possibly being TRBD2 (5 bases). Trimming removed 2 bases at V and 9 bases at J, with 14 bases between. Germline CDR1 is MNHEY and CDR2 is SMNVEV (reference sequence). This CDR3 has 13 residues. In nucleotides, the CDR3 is TGTGCCAGCAGTTTAAATGGTCCGGGGTTGCAGTACTTC. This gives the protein CASSLNGPGLQYF.

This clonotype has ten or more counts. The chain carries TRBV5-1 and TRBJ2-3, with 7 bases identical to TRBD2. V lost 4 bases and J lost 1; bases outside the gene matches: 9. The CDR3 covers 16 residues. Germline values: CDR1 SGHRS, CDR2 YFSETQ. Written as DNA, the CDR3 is TGCGCCAGCAGCCTCAGTCTAGCGGACCGCACAGATACGCAGTATTTT. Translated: CASSLSLADRTDTQYF.

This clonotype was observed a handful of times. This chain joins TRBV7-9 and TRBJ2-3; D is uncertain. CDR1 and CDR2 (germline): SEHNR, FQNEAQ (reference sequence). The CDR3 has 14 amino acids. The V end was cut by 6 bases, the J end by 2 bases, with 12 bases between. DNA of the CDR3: TGTGCCAGCAGTAATGGCCAGGTCACAGATACGCAGTATTTT. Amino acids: CASSNGQVTDTQYF.

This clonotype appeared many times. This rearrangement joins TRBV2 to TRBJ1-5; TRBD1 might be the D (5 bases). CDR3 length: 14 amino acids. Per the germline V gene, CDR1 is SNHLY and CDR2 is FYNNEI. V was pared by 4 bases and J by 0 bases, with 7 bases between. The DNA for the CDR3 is TGTGCCAGCAGTGGGGGGAATAGCAATCAGCCCCAGCATTTT. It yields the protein CASSGGNSNQPQHF.

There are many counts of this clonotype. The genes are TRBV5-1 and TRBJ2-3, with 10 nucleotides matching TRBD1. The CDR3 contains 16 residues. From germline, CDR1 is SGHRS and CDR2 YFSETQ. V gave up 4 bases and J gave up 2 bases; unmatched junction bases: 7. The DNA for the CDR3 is TGCGCCAGCAGCACCACGGGACAGGGGAACACAGATACGCAGTATTTT. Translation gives CASSTTGQGNTDTQYF. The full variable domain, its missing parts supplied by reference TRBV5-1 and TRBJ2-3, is KAGVTQTPRYLIKTRGQQVTLSCSPISGHRSVSWYQQTPGQGLQFLFEYFSETQRNKGNFPGRFSGRQFSNSRSEMNVSTLELGDSALYLCASSTTGQGNTDTQYFGPGTRLTVL.

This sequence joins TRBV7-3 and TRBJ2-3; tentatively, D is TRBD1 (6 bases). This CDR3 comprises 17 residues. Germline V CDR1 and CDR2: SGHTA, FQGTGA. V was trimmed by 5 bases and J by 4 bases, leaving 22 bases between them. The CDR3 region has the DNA TGTGCCAGCAGCCCCGGTTCAGTAGGAAGGGGGTCAGATACGCAGTATTTT. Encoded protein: CASSPGSVGRGSDTQYF. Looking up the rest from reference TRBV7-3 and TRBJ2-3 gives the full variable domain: GAGVSQTPSNKVTEKGKYVELRCDPISGHTALYWYRQSLGQGPEFLIYFQGTGAADDSGLPNDRFFAVRPEGSVSTLKIQRTERGDSAVYLCASSPGSVGRGSDTQYFGPGTRLTVL.

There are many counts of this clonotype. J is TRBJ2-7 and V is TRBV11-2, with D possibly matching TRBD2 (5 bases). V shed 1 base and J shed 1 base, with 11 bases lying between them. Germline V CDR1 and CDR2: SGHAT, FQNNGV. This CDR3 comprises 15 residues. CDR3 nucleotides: TGTGCCAGCAGCTTAGCGGGGTCTTTATCCTACGAGCAGTACTTC. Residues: CASSLAGSLSYEQYF.

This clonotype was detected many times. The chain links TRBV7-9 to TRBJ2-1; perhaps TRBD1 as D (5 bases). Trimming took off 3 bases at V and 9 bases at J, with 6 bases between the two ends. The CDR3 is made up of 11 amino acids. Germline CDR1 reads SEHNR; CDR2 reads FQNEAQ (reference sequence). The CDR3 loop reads CASSFQGEQFF. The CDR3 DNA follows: TGTGCCAGCAGCTTTCAGGGTGAGCAGTTCTTC.

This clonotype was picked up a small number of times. The CDR3 nucleotides are TGCGCCAGCAGCCCGGTGGCGGGAGGGATCGAGACCCAGTACTTC. Its translation is CASSPVAGGIETQYF. The chain carries TRBV5-1 and TRBJ2-5; 9 bases match TRBD2. Trimming removed 4 bases from V and 5 bases from J; junction bases left unmatched: 9. CDR1 is SGHRS, CDR2 YFSETQ, per germline. This CDR3 is 15 amino acids long.

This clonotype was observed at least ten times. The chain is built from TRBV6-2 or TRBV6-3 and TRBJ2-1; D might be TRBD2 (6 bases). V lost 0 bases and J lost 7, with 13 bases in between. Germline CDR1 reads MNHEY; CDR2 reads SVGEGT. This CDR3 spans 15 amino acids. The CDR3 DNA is TGTGCCAGCAGTTACTCGCCCTCGGGGGTTAATGAGCAGTTCTTC. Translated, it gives CASSYSPSGVNEQFF.

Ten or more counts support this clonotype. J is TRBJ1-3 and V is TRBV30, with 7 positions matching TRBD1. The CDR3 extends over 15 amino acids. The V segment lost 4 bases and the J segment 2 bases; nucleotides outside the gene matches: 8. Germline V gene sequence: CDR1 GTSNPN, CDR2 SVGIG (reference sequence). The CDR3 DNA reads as TGTGCCTGGACAAAGGGGGCCAGCCCTGGAAACACCATATATTTT. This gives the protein CAWTKGASPGNTIYF.

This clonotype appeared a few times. In DNA, the CDR3 is TGCGCCAGCAGCCTACAACTAGAGGGAGCGAGGAATGAATACAATGAGCAGTTCTTC. Protein sequence: CASSLQLEGARNEYNEQFF. The chain employs TRBV5-1 and TRBJ2-1, with D tentatively TRBD2 (5 bases). The ends were cut back, 4 bases at V and 4 bases at J, with 27 bases in the middle. Germline CDR1 SGHRS, CDR2 YFSETQ. This CDR3 is built from 19 residues. Together with reference TRBV5-1 and TRBJ2-1, the CDR3 gives the full variable domain: KAGVTQTPRYLIKTRGQQVTLSCSPISGHRSVSWYQQTPGQGLQFLFEYFSETQRNKGNFPGRFSGRQFSNSRSEMNVSTLELGDSALYLCASSLQLEGARNEYNEQFFGPGTRLTVL.

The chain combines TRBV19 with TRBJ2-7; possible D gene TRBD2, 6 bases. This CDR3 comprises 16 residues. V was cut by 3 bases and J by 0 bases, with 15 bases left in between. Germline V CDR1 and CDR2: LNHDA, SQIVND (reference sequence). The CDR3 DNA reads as TGTGCCAGTAGTATGGGGGACTCTTTAAGCTCCTACGAGCAGTACTTC. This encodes CASSMGDSLSSYEQYF.

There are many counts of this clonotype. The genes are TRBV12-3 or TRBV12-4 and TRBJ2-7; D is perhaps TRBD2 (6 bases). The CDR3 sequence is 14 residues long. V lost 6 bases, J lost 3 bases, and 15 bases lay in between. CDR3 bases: TGTGCCAGCAGCCGGGACTCGCTATTCTACGAGCAGTACTTC. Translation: CASSRDSLFYEQYF.